Listed below are T cell receptor beta chains from one sample, sequenced in a study of blood T cell repertoires in COVID-19. Sequencing used immunoSEQ multiplex PCR; TCRdb keeps in-frame clones, though not all of them. Altogether about 180,000 clones are present, roughly four fifths being singletons, with the ten largest covering approximately 7.1%. Sequencing was done on a sample of peripheral blood. These receptors all stem from a human donor in a cohort sampled during active COVID-19. CDR3s include the opening cysteine and the closing phenylalanine or tryptophan. Fields, in order: clone size, V gene, J gene, D gene, CDR3 DNA, CDR3 protein. D genes are given only for firm matches. The size entry is marked missing in some rows and otherwise reads once, few, many or a size class.

abundance: -; v_gene: TRBV18; j_gene: TRBJ2-2; d_gene: -; CDR3nt: TGTGCCAGCTCACCACCGAGCGGGGAGCTGTTTTTT; CDR3aa: CASSPPSGELFF
abundance: -; v_gene: TRBV12-3/TRBV12-4; j_gene: TRBJ2-5; d_gene: -; CDR3nt: TGTGCCAGCAGTTTATCGGGGATTGAGACCCAGTACTTC; CDR3aa: CASSLSGIETQYF
abundance: -; v_gene: TRBV2; j_gene: TRBJ2-7; d_gene: TRBD2; CDR3nt: TGTGCCAGCAGTGAAGCTAGCGGGGGGGCCTCCCACGAGCAGTACTTC; CDR3aa: CASSEASGGASHEQYF
abundance: -; v_gene: TRBV2; j_gene: TRBJ2-1; d_gene: -; CDR3nt: TGTGCCAGCAGTAGGACAGATACCAACTACAATGAGCAGTTCTTC; CDR3aa: CASSRTDTNYNEQFF
abundance: once; v_gene: TRBV10-3; j_gene: TRBJ2-2; d_gene: TRBD2; CDR3nt: TGTGCCATCTCCGCTAGCGGGGTAGACGGGGAGCTGTTTTTT; CDR3aa: CAISASGVDGELFF
abundance: once; v_gene: TRBV7-3; j_gene: TRBJ2-1; d_gene: TRBD2; CDR3nt: TGTGCCAGCAGCTTATTTAGCGGGGGGCTTCAGTTCTTC; CDR3aa: CASSLFSGGLQFF
abundance: once; v_gene: TRBV5-8; j_gene: TRBJ1-3; d_gene: -; CDR3nt: TGTGCCAGCAGCTTGGTCGTGGGGGCCCCGCTGTGGGGAAACACCATATATTTT; CDR3aa: CASSLVVGAPLWGNTIYF
abundance: -; v_gene: TRBV5-1; j_gene: TRBJ1-1; d_gene: TRBD1; CDR3nt: TGCGCCAGCAGAAGAGGTAGACCAGGGGGCCCCGGTAGGAACACTGAAGCTTTCTTT; CDR3aa: CASRRGRPGGPGRNTEAFF
abundance: -; v_gene: TRBV19; j_gene: TRBJ1-5; d_gene: -; CDR3nt: TGTGCCAGTAGTTCTACCGGGTTGGGTAGCAATCAGCCCCAGCATTTT; CDR3aa: CASSSTGLGSNQPQHF
abundance: -; v_gene: TRBV6-1; j_gene: TRBJ2-7; d_gene: TRBD1; CDR3nt: TGTGCCAGCAGTGAGCAGACAGGGGTAACCTACGAGCAGTACTTC; CDR3aa: CASSEQTGVTYEQYF
abundance: -; v_gene: TRBV15; j_gene: TRBJ1-6; d_gene: -; CDR3nt: TGTGCCACCAGCCCGGGGGAGGGGATACCCCTCCACTTT; CDR3aa: CATSPGEGIPLHF
abundance: -; v_gene: TRBV19; j_gene: TRBJ2-1; d_gene: TRBD1; CDR3nt: TGTGCCAGTAGCCGGGGACAGGGAAAGTACAATGAGCAGTTCTTC; CDR3aa: CASSRGQGKYNEQFF
abundance: -; v_gene: TRBV7-3; j_gene: TRBJ2-3; d_gene: TRBD1; CDR3nt: TGTGCCAGCAGCTCGCCTTCAGGGGGCTACACAGATACGCAGTATTTT; CDR3aa: CASSSPSGGYTDTQYF
abundance: -; v_gene: TRBV9; j_gene: TRBJ1-1; d_gene: -; CDR3nt: TGTGCCAGCAGCCCCTCGGGGGGAACTGAAGCTTTCTTT; CDR3aa: CASSPSGGTEAFF
abundance: once; v_gene: TRBV5-1; j_gene: TRBJ2-1; d_gene: -; CDR3nt: TGCGCCAGCAGCTTGAACGGGGGATCGAACAATGAGCAGTTCTTC; CDR3aa: CASSLNGGSNNEQFF
abundance: -; v_gene: TRBV30; j_gene: TRBJ1-4; d_gene: TRBD1; CDR3nt: TGTGCCTGGAAGCCGGGACAGAATAATGAAAAACTGTTTTTT; CDR3aa: CAWKPGQNNEKLFF
abundance: -; v_gene: TRBV2; j_gene: TRBJ1-2; d_gene: TRBD1; CDR3nt: TGTGCCAGAAAGGGACAGAGGGTTGGCTACACCTTC; CDR3aa: CARKGQRVGYTF
abundance: -; v_gene: TRBV25-1; j_gene: TRBJ1-6; d_gene: -; CDR3nt: TGTGCCAGCAGTGAAGGTCAGGGAAGAATCTATAATTCACCCCTCCACTTT; CDR3aa: CASSEGQGRIYNSPLHF
abundance: -; v_gene: TRBV10-2; j_gene: TRBJ1-1; d_gene: TRBD1; CDR3nt: TGCGCCAGCAGTGAGGGGACAGGGGTGTTGTTAGACACTGAAGCTTTCTTT; CDR3aa: CASSEGTGVLLDTEAFF
abundance: -; v_gene: TRBV6-5; j_gene: TRBJ2-7; d_gene: -; CDR3nt: TGTGCCGGGGCAGTCGGCCCTACCTACGAGCAGTACTTC; CDR3aa: CAGAVGPTYEQYF
abundance: -; v_gene: TRBV5-1; j_gene: TRBJ2-7; d_gene: -; CDR3nt: TGCGCCAGCAGCACTGTCCAGGGCGAGCAGTACTTC; CDR3aa: CASSTVQGEQYF
abundance: once; v_gene: TRBV3-1/TRBV3-2; j_gene: TRBJ1-1; d_gene: TRBD1; CDR3nt: TGTGCCAGCAGCCTCTCGGGACAGGGGGCAACTGAAGCTTTCTTT; CDR3aa: CASSLSGQGATEAFF
abundance: few; v_gene: TRBV5-1; j_gene: TRBJ1-2; d_gene: TRBD1; CDR3nt: TGCGCCAGCAGCATGACAGGGGACTATGGCTACACCTTC; CDR3aa: CASSMTGDYGYTF
abundance: -; v_gene: TRBV13; j_gene: TRBJ1-2; d_gene: -; CDR3nt: TGTGCCAGCAGCCCCACCGAGGGCCACTATGGCTACACCTTC; CDR3aa: CASSPTEGHYGYTF
abundance: once; v_gene: TRBV18; j_gene: TRBJ1-6; d_gene: TRBD1; CDR3nt: TGTGCCAGCTCGCCAACCGGGACAGGGCGCGATAATTCACCCCTCCACTTT; CDR3aa: CASSPTGTGRDNSPLHF